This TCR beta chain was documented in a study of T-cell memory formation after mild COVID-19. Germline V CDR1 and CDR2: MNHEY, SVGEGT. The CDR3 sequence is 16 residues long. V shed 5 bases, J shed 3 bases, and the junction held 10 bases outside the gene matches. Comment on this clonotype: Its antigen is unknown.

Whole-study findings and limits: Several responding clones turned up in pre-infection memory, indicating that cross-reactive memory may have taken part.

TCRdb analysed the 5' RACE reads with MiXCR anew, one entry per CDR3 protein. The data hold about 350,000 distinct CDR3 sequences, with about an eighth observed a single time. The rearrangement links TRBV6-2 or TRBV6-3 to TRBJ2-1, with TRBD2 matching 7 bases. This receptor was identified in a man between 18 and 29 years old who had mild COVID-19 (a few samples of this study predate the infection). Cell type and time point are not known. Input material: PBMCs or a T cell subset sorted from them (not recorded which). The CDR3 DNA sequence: TGTGCCAGCAGTCCTCGCCGTGCGGGGGTCTACAATGAGCAGTTCTTC. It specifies CASSPRRAGVYNEQFF.